What follows are 13 T cell receptor beta chains derived from one specimen sequenced in a study of T cell repertoires in cytomegalovirus infection. No antigen has been identified for these receptors. TCRdb re-analysed the reads in MiXCR, keeping a single row per CDR3 protein. The table has roughly 220,000 distinct CDR3 sequences, 30% to 45% seen once. The specimen comprised CD8+ T cells from cultured PBMCs, sampled from culture after CMV antigen stimulation. The receptors derive from a human donor in good health (CMV status not recorded). Some clones in this sample may be carry-over from other donors' samples.

This clonotype was counted only a few times. The chain combines TRBV12-3 or TRBV12-4 with TRBJ2-1; tentative D call: TRBD2 (5 bases). The V end was cut by 3 bases, the J end by 3 bases, with 9 bases between. The length of the CDR3 is 14 residues. The CDR3 bases are TGTGCCAGCAGTTTGACGCGGGTCTACAATGAGCAGTTCTTC. Protein: CASSLTRVYNEQFF.

This clonotype was seen only a few times. This sequence joins TRBV15 and TRBJ2-1; 8 bases map to TRBD1. Germline V lookup: CDR1 LNHNV, CDR2 YYDKDF (reference sequence). The V gene end was trimmed by 5 bases and the J gene end by 8 bases; junction bases not matched to a gene: 8. This CDR3 spans 14 amino acids. CDR3 amino acids: CATSRDPGGDEQFF. The CDR3 DNA reads as TGTGCCACCAGCCGGGATCCAGGGGGCGATGAGCAGTTCTTC.

This clonotype was detected only a few times. This chain joins TRBV9 and TRBJ2-1, with a weak D call TRBD2 (7 bases). Germline CDR1 and CDR2: SGDLS and YYNGEE. The CDR3 is 17 residues long. V lost 2 bases and J 0 bases, leaving 15 bases between the germline ends. The DNA for the CDR3 is TGTGCCAGCAGCGTGAACAGGGAGGGGGACTCCTACAATGAGCAGTTCTTC. Its protein is CASSVNREGDSYNEQFF.

The chain recombines TRBV29-1 with TRBJ2-3; D may be TRBD1 (5 bases). From germline, CDR1 is SQVTM and CDR2 ANQGSEA. V was clipped by 5 bases and J by 6 bases, with 12 bases between them. The CDR3 sequence is 12 residues long. In DNA form, the CDR3 reads TGCAGCGTTCCAGGTAGGGGCGATACGCAGTATTTT. Protein: CSVPGRGDTQYF.

This clonotype appeared a few times. The chain carries TRBV14 and TRBJ2-1; 11 bases line up with TRBD2. Losses at the gene ends were 2 bases for V and 8 bases for J; bases not matched to a gene: 11. The CDR3 extends over 17 amino acids. Germline lookup yields CDR1 SGHDN and CDR2 FVKESK. CDR3 sequence (DNA): TGTGCCAGCAGCCAAAAAACCCCCCTAGCGGGAGGCGATGAGCAGTTCTTC. Translating it yields CASSQKTPLAGGDEQFF.

This rearrangement joins TRBV6-2 or TRBV6-3 to TRBJ2-1, with TRBD2 as a possible D gene (6 bases). The CDR3 has 13 amino acids. V dropped 6 bases and J dropped 7 bases, with 13 bases sitting between them. CDR1 is MNHEY, CDR2 SVGEGT, per germline. The CDR3 DNA sequence: TGTGCCAGCAGACCGGGACTCCGTAATGAGCAGTTCTTC. It translates to CASRPGLRNEQFF.

The genes are TRBV29-1 and TRBJ2-5; D is perhaps TRBD1 (5 bases). Germline loops: CDR1 SQVTM, CDR2 ANQGSEA. The CDR3 spans 15 residues. With 2 bases removed from V and 3 bases from J, the gap between germline ends came to 16 bases. Written as DNA, the CDR3 is TGCAGCGTTGAAACCGACAGTGCTAGTGAAGAGACCCAGTACTTC. Encoded protein: CSVETDSASEETQYF.

This chain connects TRBV4-1 to TRBJ2-2; D gene unclear. Trimming shortened V by 1 base and J by 7 bases, and 4 bases separated the two germline ends. Looked up from germline, CDR1 is MGHRA and CDR2 is YSYEKL. The CDR3 length is 12 residues. CDR3 sequence reads: CASSQVNGELFF. The CDR3 nucleotides read TGCGCCAGCAGCCAAGTCAACGGGGAGCTGTTTTTT.

The chain employs TRBV27 and TRBJ1-2; 7 bases align to TRBD1. The CDR3 totals 13 residues. Germline V gene data show CDR1 as MNHEY and CDR2 as SMNVEV (reference sequence). With V trimmed by 6 bases and J by 5 bases, 6 bases remained unmatched. Written as DNA, the CDR3 is TGTGCCAGCAGAACAGGGGTGGGGTATGGCTACACCTTC. This sequence encodes CASRTGVGYGYTF.

V is TRBV27 and J is TRBJ2-5, with D possibly being TRBD2 (6 bases). CDR1 and CDR2 (germline): MNHEY, SMNVEV (reference sequence). The CDR3 spans 14 residues. V lost 2 bases to trimming and J lost 1 base, with 8 bases between them. DNA for the CDR3: TGTGCCAGCAGTTTACGGGGGTTCCAAGAGACCCAGTACTTC. Amino acids: CASSLRGFQETQYF.

This chain joins TRBV29-1 and TRBJ2-7, with D possibly being TRBD2 (7 bases). CDR1 is SQVTM and CDR2 is ANQGSEA in the germline V gene. The CDR3 covers 15 residues. The ends were cut back, 0 bases at V and 4 bases at J, with 16 bases in the middle. The CDR3: CSVEDPRGGAYEQYF. CDR3 sequence (DNA): TGCAGCGTTGAAGACCCCAGGGGAGGGGCTTACGAGCAGTACTTC.

CDR3 protein: CAMGTSGSYEQYF. The CDR3 coding sequence is TGTGCCATGGGGACTAGCGGTTCCTACGAGCAGTACTTC. This chain joins TRBV7-2 and TRBJ2-7; 11 bases line up with TRBD2. The CDR3 has 13 amino acids. Trimming took 10 bases from V and 1 from J; bases not matched to a gene: 3. Germline CDR1 reads SGHTA; CDR2 reads FQGNSA.

This chain links TRBV6-2 or TRBV6-3 with TRBJ2-7, with TRBD1 as a possible D gene (5 bases). V was shortened by 6 bases and J by 4 bases, with 28 bases between the two germline ends. CDR1 is MNHEY and CDR2 is SVGEGT in the germline V gene. The CDR3 length is 18 residues. The CDR3: CASSQRVETTLGAYEQYF. In nucleotides, the CDR3 is TGTGCCAGCAGCCAGCGAGTAGAAACCACCCTTGGGGCTTACGAGCAGTACTTC.